This is a list of T cell receptor beta chains from one sample in a study of identical twins. TCRdb reprocessed the 5' RACE reads via MiXCR and lists one record per CDR3 protein. The sample has 470,000 or so distinct CDR3 sequences; 20% to 25% are singletons. These data were also filed under a second study, of T cells expressing NK-cell markers.

The sequencing input was CD4+ T cells sorted from blood. These receptors came from a woman under 30 in good health. The CDR3 runs from the conserved cysteine through the conserved F or W. A D gene is named only where the DNA matches it firmly. Clone size appears in some rows only: once, few, many, or a class for an expanded clone.

TRBJ1-6 few - TRBV25-1 CASSEQGNSPLHF TGTGCCAGCAGTGAACAGGGGAATTCACCCCTCCACTTT
TRBJ2-7 few - TRBV9 CASSPQGRGTGFDEQYF TGTGCCAGCAGCCCACAAGGTAGGGGGACCGGCTTTGACGAGCAGTACTTC
TRBJ2-1 few - TRBV7-3 CASSPLSDNEQFF TGTGCCAGCAGTCCTCTGTCGGACAATGAGCAGTTCTTC
TRBJ2-3 - TRBD2 TRBV10-3 CAISSGTSGRGDTQYF TGTGCCATCAGTTCTGGGACTAGCGGGAGGGGAGATACGCAGTATTTT
TRBJ2-7 - - TRBV15 CATSRGWGFSSYEQYF TGTGCCACCAGCAGAGGATGGGGTTTCAGCTCCTACGAGCAGTACTTC
TRBJ2-7 - - TRBV7-2 CASSKLASGTYEQYF TGTGCCAGCAGTAAATTGGCGAGCGGAACCTACGAGCAGTACTTC
TRBJ2-7 - TRBD2 TRBV10-3 CAISQLAGGSYEQYF TGTGCCATCAGTCAGCTAGCGGGAGGATCCTACGAGCAGTACTTC
TRBJ2-7 - TRBD2 TRBV10-3 CAISSGRARGEQYF TGTGCCATCAGTAGCGGGAGGGCCCGGGGCGAGCAGTACTTC
TRBJ2-1 - TRBD2 TRBV14 CASSPPGLAGVNEQFF TGTGCCAGCAGCCCACCGGGACTAGCGGGAGTGAATGAGCAGTTCTTC
TRBJ1-2 few - TRBV5-1 CASSLEGRSNYGYTF TGCGCCAGCAGCTTGGAGGGAAGGTCAAACTATGGCTACACCTTC
TRBJ2-3 many TRBD1 TRBV12-3/TRBV12-4 CASSLQGADTQYF TGTGCCAGCAGTCTCCAGGGGGCAGATACGCAGTATTTT
TRBJ2-1 few TRBD2 TRBV6-5 CASSYGLAGSEQFF TGTGCCAGCAGTTACGGGCTAGCGGGAAGTGAGCAGTTCTTC
TRBJ2-1 - - TRBV2 CASSTFAGQKSFF TGTGCCAGCAGTACCTTCGCGGGCCAAAAGTCGTTCTTC
TRBJ2-3 few - TRBV12-5 CASGLAAGLITQYF TGTGCTAGTGGTTTGGCCGCAGGGTTGATTACGCAGTATTTT
TRBJ1-1 - - TRBV3-1 CASSQPGRDTEAFF TGTGCCAGCAGCCAACCCGGAAGGGACACTGAAGCTTTCTTT
TRBJ2-7 - - TRBV20-1 CSARDPGSSFYEQYF TGCAGTGCTAGAGATCCGGGATCGAGTTTCTACGAGCAGTACTTC
TRBJ2-6 - TRBD1 TRBV12-3/TRBV12-4 CASSRDRVLGANVLTF TGTGCCAGCAGTCGGGACAGGGTTTTGGGGGCCAACGTCCTGACTTTC
TRBJ1-1 - - TRBV18 CASSPSGFAEAFF TGTGCCAGCTCACCATCAGGCTTTGCTGAAGCTTTCTTT
TRBJ2-1 few - TRBV5-1 CASSTRSGVSYNEQFF TGCGCCAGCAGCACCCGGAGCGGAGTCTCCTACAATGAGCAGTTCTTC
TRBJ2-7 - - TRBV28 CASSPRTRYEQYF TGTGCCAGCAGTCCTCGGACCCGCTACGAGCAGTACTTC
TRBJ2-3 - - TRBV9 CASSVFSTGYLDTQYF TGTGCCAGCAGCGTTTTTTCCACAGGGTATTTGGATACGCAGTATTTT
TRBJ2-3 - - TRBV3-1 CASSPRDGWTDTQYF TGTGCCAGCAGCCCCAGGGATGGTTGGACAGATACGCAGTATTTT
TRBJ1-5 - - TRBV20-1 CSARDVGPGSPQHF TGCAGTGCTAGAGATGTGGGCCCAGGTAGTCCCCAGCATTTT
TRBJ2-2 few TRBD1 TRBV7-9 CASSARTGESGELFF TGTGCCAGCAGCGCCCGGACAGGGGAGAGCGGGGAGCTGTTTTTT
TRBJ2-1 - - TRBV5-6 CASSLAAIAAYNEQFF TGTGCCAGCAGCTTGGCCGCAATAGCGGCTTACAATGAGCAGTTCTTC
TRBJ2-5 - - TRBV6-5 CASSYDGETQYF TGTGCCAGCAGTTATGATGGAGAGACCCAGTACTTC
TRBJ2-2 few - TRBV4-1 CASSQGAVGPPNTGELFF TGCGCCAGCAGCCAAGGGGCAGTGGGACCACCGAACACCGGGGAGCTGTTTTTT
TRBJ2-2 once - TRBV20-1 CSVLSQRGTGELFF TGCAGTGTTCTGTCCCAGCGCGGCACCGGGGAGCTGTTTTTT
TRBJ2-3 few TRBD1 TRBV2 CAGLRDRGTDTQYF TGTGCCGGACTCCGGGACAGGGGAACAGATACGCAGTATTTT
TRBJ2-3 few TRBD2 TRBV20-1 CSWEASGSWDTQYF TGCAGTTGGGAGGCTAGCGGGAGTTGGGATACGCAGTATTTT
TRBJ2-1 many - TRBV12-3/TRBV12-4 CASSLLPSGAHNEQFF TGTGCCAGCAGTTTACTCCCTTCAGGGGCCCACAATGAGCAGTTCTTC
TRBJ1-2 - - TRBV6-1 CASSGTWAGDGYTF TGTGCCAGCAGTGGGACATGGGCAGGGGATGGCTACACCTTC
TRBJ2-1 - - TRBV5-1 CASSFLDIDNEQFF TGCGCCAGCAGCTTCCTGGACATTGACAATGAGCAGTTCTTC
TRBJ1-1 few - TRBV6-5 CASSTWTEAFF TGTGCCAGCAGTACCTGGACTGAAGCTTTCTTT
TRBJ2-1 few TRBD2 TRBV24-1 CATSDEGTSGDNEQFF TGTGCCACCAGTGATGAGGGGACTAGCGGGGACAATGAGCAGTTCTTC
TRBJ1-1 - - TRBV6-5 CASSYTAGTNTEAFF TGTGCCAGCAGTTACACGGCAGGGACGAACACTGAAGCTTTCTTT
TRBJ2-7 - TRBD2 TRBV7-6 CASSFYGRGLGHYEQYF TGTGCCAGCAGCTTTTACGGTCGGGGACTAGGACACTACGAGCAGTACTTC
TRBJ2-3 few TRBD2 TRBV10-1 CASTSSGATDTQYF TGCGCCAGCACTTCTAGCGGGGCCACAGATACGCAGTATTTT
TRBJ2-7 - - TRBV28 CASSFRLSEQYF TGTGCCAGCAGTTTTCGGCTGTCGGAGCAGTACTTC
TRBJ2-1 - - TRBV12-3/TRBV12-4 CASSLDGRGGSEQFF TGTGCCAGCAGTTTAGACGGGAGAGGGGGGAGTGAGCAGTTCTTC
TRBJ1-5 - TRBD1 TRBV3-1 CASSPGQGKGQPQHF TGTGCCAGCAGCCCAGGACAGGGGAAGGGACAGCCCCAGCATTTT
TRBJ1-2 - - TRBV20-1 CSAREPSGDGYTF TGCAGTGCTAGAGAACCTAGCGGGGATGGCTACACCTTC